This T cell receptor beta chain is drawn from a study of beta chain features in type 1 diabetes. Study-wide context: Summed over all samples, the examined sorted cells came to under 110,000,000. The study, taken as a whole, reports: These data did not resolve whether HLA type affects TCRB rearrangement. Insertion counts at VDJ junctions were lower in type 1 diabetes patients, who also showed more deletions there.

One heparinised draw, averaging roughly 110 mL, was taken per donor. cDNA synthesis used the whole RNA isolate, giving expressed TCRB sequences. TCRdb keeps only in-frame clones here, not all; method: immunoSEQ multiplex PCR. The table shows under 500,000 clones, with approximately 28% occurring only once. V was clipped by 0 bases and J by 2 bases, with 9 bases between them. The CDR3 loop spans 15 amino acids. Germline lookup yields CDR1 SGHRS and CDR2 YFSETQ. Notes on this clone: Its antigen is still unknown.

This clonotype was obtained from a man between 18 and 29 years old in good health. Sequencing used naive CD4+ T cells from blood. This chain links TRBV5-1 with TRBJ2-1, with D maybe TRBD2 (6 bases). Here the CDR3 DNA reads TGCGCCAGCAGCTTGGGTGGCGGGACCTACAATGAGCAGTTCTTC. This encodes CASSLGGGTYNEQFF. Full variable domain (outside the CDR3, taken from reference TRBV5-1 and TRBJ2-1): KAGVTQTPRYLIKTRGQQVTLSCSPISGHRSVSWYQQTPGQGLQFLFEYFSETQRNKGNFPGRFSGRQFSNSRSEMNVSTLELGDSALYLCASSLGGGTYNEQFFGPGTRLTVL.